One T cell receptor beta chain is described in this entry. This CDR3 region has 14 residues. From germline, CDR1 is MNHEY and CDR2 SMNVEV (reference sequence). Trimming shortened V by 7 bases and J by 1 base, and 11 bases separated the two germline ends. This entry comes from a study of cytomegalovirus exposure and HLA in healthy donors. PCR primers comprised 60 Vbeta and 13 Jbeta primers. The method was immunoSEQ multiplex PCR; TCRdb's version includes in-frame clones alone and lacks a portion of them. This table has about 130,000 clones, roughly 80% appearing once. The sequencing sample was made of PBMCs. The TCR was taken from a young man in good health and CMV-seropositive. V gene TRBV27 combines with J gene TRBJ2-1; no reliable D call. The CDR3 DNA is TGTGCCAGCACTTCCCGGAGTTCCTACAATGAGCAGTTCTTC. It codes for CASTSRSSYNEQFF.